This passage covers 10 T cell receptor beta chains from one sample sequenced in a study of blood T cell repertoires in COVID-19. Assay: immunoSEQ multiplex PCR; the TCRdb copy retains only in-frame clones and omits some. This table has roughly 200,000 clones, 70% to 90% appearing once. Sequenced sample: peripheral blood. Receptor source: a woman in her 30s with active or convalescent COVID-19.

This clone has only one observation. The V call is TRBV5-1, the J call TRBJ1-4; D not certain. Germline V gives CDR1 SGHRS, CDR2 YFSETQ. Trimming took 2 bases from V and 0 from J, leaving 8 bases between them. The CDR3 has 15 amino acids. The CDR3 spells CASSLAGSTNEKLFF. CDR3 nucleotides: TGCGCCAGCAGCTTAGCAGGCTCAACTAATGAAAAACTGTTTTTT. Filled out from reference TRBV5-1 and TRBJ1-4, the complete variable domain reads KAGVTQTPRYLIKTRGQQVTLSCSPISGHRSVSWYQQTPGQGLQFLFEYFSETQRNKGNFPGRFSGRQFSNSRSEMNVSTLELGDSALYLCASSLAGSTNEKLFFGSGTQLSVL.

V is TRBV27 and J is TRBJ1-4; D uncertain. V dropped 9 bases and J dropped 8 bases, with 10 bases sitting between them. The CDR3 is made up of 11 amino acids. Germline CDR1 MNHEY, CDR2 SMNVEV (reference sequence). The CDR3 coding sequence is TGTGCCAGTGCCTCGGGAGAAAAACTGTTTTTT. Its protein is CASASGEKLFF.

The CDR3 protein is CASSRGRWREVGTGELFF. The CDR3 DNA reads TGTGCCAGCAGTCGTGGTAGATGGCGGGAGGTTGGCACCGGGGAGCTGTTTTTT. The genes are TRBV6-6 and TRBJ2-2; 8 bases fit TRBD2. CDR3 length: 18 residues. J lost 4 bases, V lost 5 bases, and 15 bases had no gene match. Germline V lookup: CDR1 MNHNY, CDR2 SVGAGI (reference sequence).

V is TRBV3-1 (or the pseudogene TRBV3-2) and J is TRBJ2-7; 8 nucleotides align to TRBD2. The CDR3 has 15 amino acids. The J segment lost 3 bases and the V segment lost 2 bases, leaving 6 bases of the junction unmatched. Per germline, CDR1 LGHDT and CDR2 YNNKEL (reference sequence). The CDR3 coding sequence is TGTGCCAGCAGCCAATTGGGGCTAGCGGGCTACGAGCAGTACTTC. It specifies CASSQLGLAGYEQYF.

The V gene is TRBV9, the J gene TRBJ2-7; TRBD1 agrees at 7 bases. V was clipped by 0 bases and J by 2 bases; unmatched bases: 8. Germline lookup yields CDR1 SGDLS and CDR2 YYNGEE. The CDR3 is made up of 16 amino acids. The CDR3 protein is CASSVVPGQDPYEQYF. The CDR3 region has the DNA TGTGCCAGCAGCGTAGTGCCCGGACAGGATCCCTACGAGCAGTACTTC.

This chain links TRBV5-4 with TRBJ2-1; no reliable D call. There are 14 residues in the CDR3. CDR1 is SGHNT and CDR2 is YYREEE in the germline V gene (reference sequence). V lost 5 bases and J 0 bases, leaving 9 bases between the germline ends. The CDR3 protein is CASRSSGSYNEQFF. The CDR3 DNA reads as TGTGCCAGCAGGTCTTCGGGCTCCTACAATGAGCAGTTCTTC.

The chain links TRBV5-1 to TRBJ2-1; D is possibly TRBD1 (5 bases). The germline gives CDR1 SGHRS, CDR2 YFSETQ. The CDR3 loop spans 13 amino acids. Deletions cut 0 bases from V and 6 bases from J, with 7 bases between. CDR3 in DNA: TGCGCCAGCAGCTTGGCGACAGTCAATGAGCAGTTCTTC. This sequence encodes CASSLATVNEQFF.

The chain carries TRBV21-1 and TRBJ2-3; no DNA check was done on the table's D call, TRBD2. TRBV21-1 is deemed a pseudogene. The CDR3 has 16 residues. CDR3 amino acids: CASKNGSGGPTDTQYF. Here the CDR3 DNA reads TGTGCCAGCAAGAATGGTAGCGGGGGACCCACAGATACGCAGTATTTT.

The DNA for the CDR3 is TGTGCCAGCAGCTCAACGTGGACAGCACGAGAGGTGCAGTTCTTC. Its translation is CASSSTWTAREVQFF. This rearrangement joins TRBV7-9 to TRBJ2-1; D is perhaps TRBD1 (6 bases). Germline V CDR1 and CDR2: SEHNR, FQNEAQ (reference sequence). V dropped 4 bases and J dropped 12 bases, with 22 bases sitting between them. This CDR3 comprises 15 residues. The variable domain in full, with the rest retrieved from reference TRBV7-9 and TRBJ2-1, is DTGVSQNPRHKITKRGQNVTFRCDPISEHNRLYWYRQTLGQGPEFLTYFQNEAQLEKSRLLSDRFSAERPKGSFSTLEIQRTEQGDSAMYLCASSSTWTAREVQFFGPGTRLTVL.

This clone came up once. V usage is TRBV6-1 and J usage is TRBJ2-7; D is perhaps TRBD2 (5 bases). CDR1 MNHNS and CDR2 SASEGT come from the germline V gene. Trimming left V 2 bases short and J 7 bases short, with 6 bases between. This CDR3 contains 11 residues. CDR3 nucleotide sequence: TGTGCCAGCAGTGAAAGAGGGGAGCAGTACTTC. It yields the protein CASSERGEQYF.